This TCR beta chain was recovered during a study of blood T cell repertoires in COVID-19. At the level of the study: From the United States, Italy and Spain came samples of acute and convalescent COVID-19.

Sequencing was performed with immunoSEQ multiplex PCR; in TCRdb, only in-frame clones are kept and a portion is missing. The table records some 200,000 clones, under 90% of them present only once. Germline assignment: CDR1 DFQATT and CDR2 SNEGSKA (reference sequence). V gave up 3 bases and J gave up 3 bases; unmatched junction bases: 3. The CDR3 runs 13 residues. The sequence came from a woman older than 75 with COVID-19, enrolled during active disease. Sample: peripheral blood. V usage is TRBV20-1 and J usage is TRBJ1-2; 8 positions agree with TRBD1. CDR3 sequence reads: CSASQGADYGYTF. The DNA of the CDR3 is TGCAGTGCTAGTCAGGGGGCAGACTATGGCTACACCTTC.